The 4 T cell receptor beta chains reported below all come from one sample, sequenced in a study of Graves' ophthalmopathy and Graves' hyperthyroidism. Amplification of the TCR beta CDR3 regions used RNA transcripts (as template). Scientists carried out first-round RT-PCR using HTBI primers and then a second-round multiplex PCR. TCRdb re-called the multiplex PCR reads through MiXCR, storing one row per CDR3 protein. Here the sample spans around 15,000 distinct CDR3 sequences, roughly 46% being singletons. Sequencing was done on a sample of peripheral blood. The source is a woman aged 35 to 49 with stable Graves' hyperthyroidism.

In regard to this clonotype: Germline is not matched at one junction end, which may reflect a read error. The rearrangement links TRBV24-1 to TRBJ1-2; no firm D call. Germline loops: CDR1 KGHDR, CDR2 SFDVKD. The CDR3 consists of 15 residues. CDR3 sequence (DNA): TGTGCCAGCAGTTTATCGACTTCAGCCATTTATGGCTACACCTTC. Translation: CASSLSTSAIYGYTF.

This clonotype was detected once. The J gene is TRBJ1-2, the V gene TRBV5-8; 10 positions match TRBD1. Germline lookup yields CDR1 SGHTS and CDR2 YDEGEE. This CDR3 comprises 13 residues. V dropped 5 bases and J dropped 6; count of bases not matched to a gene: 4. The CDR3, as DNA: TGTGCCAGCAGGCCCGGGACAGGGGATGGCTACACCTTC. Amino acids: CASRPGTGDGYTF.

This clonotype was seen many times. V gene TRBV5-1 combines with J gene TRBJ2-5, with 9 bases fitting TRBD1. The CDR3 is 16 residues long. J lost 4 bases, V lost 3 bases, and 10 bases had no gene match. Germline V gene sequence: CDR1 SGHRS, CDR2 YFSETQ. This chain's CDR3 is CASSSGQGSFAETQYF. In nucleotides, the CDR3 is TGCGCCAGCAGCTCGGGACAGGGCAGCTTCGCAGAGACCCAGTACTTC.

The rearrangement joins TRBV9 to TRBJ2-7; 14 bases are shared with TRBD2. The germline CDR1 and CDR2 sequences are SGDLS and YYNGEE. The junction had 13 bases not matched to a gene; V was cut back by 8 bases and J by 3 bases. There are 17 residues in the CDR3. The CDR3 loop reads CARERGLAGERGYEQYF. In DNA, the CDR3 is TGTGCCAGAGAGAGGGGACTAGCGGGAGAGCGCGGCTACGAGCAGTACTTC.